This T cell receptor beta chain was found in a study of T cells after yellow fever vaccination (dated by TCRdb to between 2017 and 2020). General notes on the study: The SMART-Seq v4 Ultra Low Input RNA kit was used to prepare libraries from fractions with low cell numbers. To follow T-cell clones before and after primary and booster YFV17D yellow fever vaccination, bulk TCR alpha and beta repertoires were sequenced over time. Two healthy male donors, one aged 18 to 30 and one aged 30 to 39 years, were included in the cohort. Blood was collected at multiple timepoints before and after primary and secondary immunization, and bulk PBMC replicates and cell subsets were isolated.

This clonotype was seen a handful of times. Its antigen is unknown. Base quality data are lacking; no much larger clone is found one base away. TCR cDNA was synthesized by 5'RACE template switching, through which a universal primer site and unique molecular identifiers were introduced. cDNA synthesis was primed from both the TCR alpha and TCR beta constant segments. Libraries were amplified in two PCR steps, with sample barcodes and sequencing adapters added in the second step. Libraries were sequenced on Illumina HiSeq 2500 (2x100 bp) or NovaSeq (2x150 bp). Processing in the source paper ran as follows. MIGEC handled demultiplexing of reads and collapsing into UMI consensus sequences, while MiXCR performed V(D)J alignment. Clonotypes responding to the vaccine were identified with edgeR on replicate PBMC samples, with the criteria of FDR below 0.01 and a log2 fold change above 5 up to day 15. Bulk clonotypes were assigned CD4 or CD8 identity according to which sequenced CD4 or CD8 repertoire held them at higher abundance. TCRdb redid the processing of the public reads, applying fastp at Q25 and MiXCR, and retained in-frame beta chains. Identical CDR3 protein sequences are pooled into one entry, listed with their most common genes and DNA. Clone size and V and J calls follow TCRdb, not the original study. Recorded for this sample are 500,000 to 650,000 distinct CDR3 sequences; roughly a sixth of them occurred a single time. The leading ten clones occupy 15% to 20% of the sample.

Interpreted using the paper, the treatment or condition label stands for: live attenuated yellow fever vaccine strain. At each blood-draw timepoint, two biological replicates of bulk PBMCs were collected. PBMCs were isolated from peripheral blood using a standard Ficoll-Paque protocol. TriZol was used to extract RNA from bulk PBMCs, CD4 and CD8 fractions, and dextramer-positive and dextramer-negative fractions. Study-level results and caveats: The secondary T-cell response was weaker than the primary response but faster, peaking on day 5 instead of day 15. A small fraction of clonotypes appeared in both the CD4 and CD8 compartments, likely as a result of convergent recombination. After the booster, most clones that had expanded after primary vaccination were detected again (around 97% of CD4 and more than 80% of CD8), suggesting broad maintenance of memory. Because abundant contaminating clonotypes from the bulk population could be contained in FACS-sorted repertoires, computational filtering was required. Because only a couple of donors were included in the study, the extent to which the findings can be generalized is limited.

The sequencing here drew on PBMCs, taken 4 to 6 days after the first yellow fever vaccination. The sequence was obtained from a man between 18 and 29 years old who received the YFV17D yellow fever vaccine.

This receptor carries the CDR3 CASSVGNGEQYF. The bases read TGTGCCAGCAGTGTAGGAAATGGGGAGCAGTACTTC. The chain is assembled from TRBV25-1 and TRBJ2-7; confidence is insufficient to name the D gene. Its CDR3 holds 12 amino acids, cysteine through phenylalanine. Solely the CDR3 DNA is kept, with 36 bases framed from the first base. As encoded in the germline V gene, CDR1 is MGHDK while CDR2 is SYGVNS. The V and J ends are trimmed by 4 bases and 7 bases, leaving 11 bases between them.